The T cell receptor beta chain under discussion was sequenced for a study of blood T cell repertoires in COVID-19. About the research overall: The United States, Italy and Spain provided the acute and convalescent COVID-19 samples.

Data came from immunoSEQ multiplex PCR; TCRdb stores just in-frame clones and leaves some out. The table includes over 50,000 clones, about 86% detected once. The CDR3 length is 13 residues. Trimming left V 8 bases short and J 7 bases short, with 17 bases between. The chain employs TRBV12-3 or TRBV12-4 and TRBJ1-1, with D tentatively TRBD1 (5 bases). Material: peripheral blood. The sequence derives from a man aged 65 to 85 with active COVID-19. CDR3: CASSPHQGIEAFF. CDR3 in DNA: TGTGCCAGCTCCCCACACCAGGGCATTGAAGCTTTCTTT.